This is a list of T cell receptor beta chains from one sample in a study of T cell repertoires in cytomegalovirus infection. For these receptors, no antigen is known. TCRdb re-called the reads with MiXCR, one entry per CDR3 protein. The data show hundreds of thousands of distinct CDR3 sequences, roughly 46% seen once. The material was cultured PBMCs, obtained from culture after CMV antigen stimulation. These TCRs come from a human donor in good health (CMV status not recorded). Some clones in this sample may be carry-over from other donors' samples. Each CDR3 is given with its conserved first and last residue. Size values are once, few and many counts, or a class for expanded clones, and some rows have none.

j_call clone_size cdr3_length v_call cdr3_aa
TRBJ2-1 NA 15 TRBV7-2 CASSFGTSRNNEQFF
TRBJ1-5 NA 14 TRBV23-1 CARQYPVSNQPQHF
TRBJ1-2 NA 13 TRBV7-2 CASSFLRQNGYTF
TRBJ2-4 NA 14 TRBV20-1 CSARMSGAKNIQYF
TRBJ1-2 NA 12 TRBV6-1 CASAPGNDGYTF
TRBJ2-5 NA 15 TRBV7-2 CASSLVWSGSGAPYF
TRBJ2-3 NA 15 TRBV5-4 CASSSTSGEADTQYF
TRBJ2-1 once 15 TRBV6-6 CASTERGSPNNEQFF
TRBJ1-4 NA 13 TRBV7-8 CASRTMGNEKLFF
TRBJ2-7 many 12 TRBV7-2 CASSLAGWEQYF
TRBJ1-1 once 15 TRBV5-1 CASSGTAGFHTEAFF
TRBJ2-5 few 14 TRBV7-7 CASSRGTVQETQYF
TRBJ2-5 once 16 TRBV4-1 CASSPQGAGGKETQYF
TRBJ1-2 few 15 TRBV7-8 CASSRPGNANYGYTF
TRBJ2-7 NA 19 TRBV10-3 CAISESRAGSAGGSYEQYF
TRBJ1-1 NA 14 TRBV19 CASSMAGVGTEAFF
TRBJ1-2 few 13 TRBV7-2 CASSARTAYGYTF
TRBJ1-6 many 14 TRBV7-2 CASSLSGDNSPLHF
TRBJ2-4 once 18 TRBV12-3/TRBV12-4 CASSLSSSTPRPRDIQYF
TRBJ2-2 NA 14 TRBV19 CASNQDRAAGELFF
TRBJ2-7 few 14 TRBV7-2 CASSFDQGPYEQYF
TRBJ1-5 few 13 TRBV28 CATLGVGPQPQHF
TRBJ2-1 few 16 TRBV11-2 CASTQGRDRSDNEQFF
TRBJ1-1 NA 16 TRBV11-2 CASSFISDMSGTEAFF
TRBJ1-4 NA 14 TRBV28 CASSPGTVYEKLFF
TRBJ2-5 NA 19 TRBV11-2 CASSLPQGGLAALQETQYF
TRBJ2-7 NA 16 TRBV18 CASSGSRTIFSYEQYF
TRBJ2-7 NA 15 TRBV7-6 CASSAWGGGTYEQYF
TRBJ1-4 NA 13 TRBV11-2 CASSPRDREKLFF
TRBJ2-7 few 19 TRBV6-1 CASSYTYGGDRTSSYEQYF
TRBJ2-5 NA 11 TRBV6-5 CASSHGVTQYF
TRBJ1-1 NA 14 TRBV12-3/TRBV12-4 CASSFGGHYTEAFF
TRBJ2-3 few 14 TRBV5-4 CASSFRGAADTQYF
TRBJ2-5 few 16 TRBV20-1 CSARDGGGGGQETQYF
TRBJ1-1 NA 14 TRBV20-1 CSATGGLSGGEAFF
TRBJ2-5 NA 11 TRBV7-6 CASSNGLAGRF
TRBJ1-5 NA 15 TRBV19 CASNRGVGTNQPQHF
TRBJ2-7 NA 16 TRBV19 CARIPGQGLHPLEQYF
TRBJ2-7 NA 14 TRBV20-1 CSARSSGSSYEQYF
TRBJ2-1 NA 12 TRBV10-3 CAAQDGYNEQFF
TRBJ2-3 NA 18 TRBV7-9 CASSSWGYGGLSTDTQYF
TRBJ2-2 few 13 TRBV7-8 CASSLRAPGELFF
TRBJ2-1 NA 14 TRBV19 CASSIGTLYNEQFF
TRBJ2-2 few 12 TRBV2 CATRGVTGELFF
TRBJ2-5 NA 14 TRBV7-2 CASSPSGAGGTQYF
TRBJ2-7 NA 17 TRBV7-9 CASSLGYQERRSYEQYF
TRBJ2-5 NA 16 TRBV6-2/TRBV6-3 CASSTFGGGARETQYF
TRBJ1-2 few 17 TRBV14 CASSQDRSALKSDGYTF
TRBJ1-6 NA 15 TRBV7-8 CASSLVGSHNSHLHF
TRBJ1-1 few 15 TRBV27 CASSFTPRRTTEAFF
TRBJ2-1 few 14 TRBV4-1 CASSQLGGLGEQFF
TRBJ2-3 few 16 TRBV27 CASSPQEHPSTDTQYF